A single sample gave rise to the 20 T cell receptor beta chains below, sequenced in a study of shared clonotypes between healthy human individuals. Produced via immunoSEQ multiplex PCR; TCRdb's table is partial and in-frame only. The sample yields over 1.4 million clones, around 97% seen once. Sequenced: naive CD4+ T cells sorted from blood. As to subset: CD45RA+ positively selected. These receptors all come from a man aged 25-45 years in good health.

V usage is TRBV29-1 and J usage is TRBJ2-1, with D unclear. Trimming removed 3 bases at V and 9 bases at J, with 18 bases between. Germline V gene data show CDR1 as SQVTM and CDR2 as ANQGSEA. The CDR3 is 14 amino acids. This CDR3 is CSVDSLHFIGEQFF. The CDR3 DNA is TGCAGCGTTGATTCCCTGCATTTTATAGGTGAGCAGTTCTTC.

The V and J genes are TRBV4-1 and TRBJ2-7; a weak D match, TRBD2 (5 bases). This CDR3 comprises 15 residues. The V gene lost 3 bases and the J gene lost 1 base, with 13 bases spanning the gap. Germline loops: CDR1 MGHRA, CDR2 YSYEKL. DNA for the CDR3: TGCGCCAGCAGCCATGAGGGCCTCCCTTCCTACGAGCAGTACTTC. As protein: CASSHEGLPSYEQYF.

This clone was seen once. This chain connects TRBV7-9 to TRBJ1-2, with 7 bases that match TRBD1. Germline V gene sequence: CDR1 SEHNR, CDR2 FQNEAQ (reference sequence). This CDR3 has 14 residues. After removal of 5 bases from V and 5 bases from J, the junction contained 8 bases not matched to a gene. CDR3 in DNA: TGTGCCAGCAGCGGGGAGGGGGCATGGTATGGCTACACCTTC. Translated, it gives CASSGEGAWYGYTF.

This chain connects TRBV28 to TRBJ2-2; TRBD1 agrees at 9 bases. The CDR3 totals 16 residues. The J segment lost 6 bases and the V segment lost 7 bases, leaving 12 bases of the junction unmatched. Germline V lookup: CDR1 MDHEN, CDR2 SYDVKM. CDR3 loop: CASTAWGTGISGELFF. The CDR3 DNA follows: TGTGCCAGCACCGCGTGGGGGACAGGGATCTCCGGGGAGCTGTTTTTT.

J is TRBJ2-1 and V is TRBV10-2; D gene uncertain. There are 17 residues in the CDR3. Germline CDR1 reads WSHSY; CDR2 reads SAAADI. With 0 bases removed from V and 7 bases from J, the gap between germline ends came to 19 bases. CDR3 in DNA: TGCGCCAGCAGTGAGTCGGTTGAGACTTGGCTGTGGAATGAGCAGTTCTTC. This codes for CASSESVETWLWNEQFF.

The rearrangement uses TRBV15 and TRBJ2-4; D gene ambiguous. CDR1 LNHNV and CDR2 YYDKDF come from the germline V gene (reference sequence). V lost 1 base to trimming and J lost 0 bases, with 10 bases between them. The CDR3 spans 16 residues. CDR3 loop: CATSRVSVLAKNIQYF. CDR3 nucleotide sequence: TGTGCCACCAGCAGAGTGAGTGTTCTAGCCAAAAACATTCAGTACTTC. The variable domain in full, with the rest retrieved from reference TRBV15 and TRBJ2-4, is DAMVIQNPRYQVTQFGKPVTLSCSQTLNHNVMYWYQQKSSQAPKLLFHYYDKDFNNEADTPDNFQSRRPNTSFCFLDIRSPGLGDTAMYLCATSRVSVLAKNIQYFGAGTRLSVL.

This clone has a single count. CDR3 amino acids: CASTILANSLMYNEQFF. DNA for the CDR3: TGTGCCAGCACCATTCTAGCGAATTCCCTTATGTACAATGAGCAGTTCTTC. The rearrangement joins TRBV11-2 to TRBJ2-1, with D perhaps matching TRBD2 (6 bases). Trimming left V 7 bases short and J 4 bases short, with 23 bases between. The CDR3 is 17 amino acids. Germline V gene sequence: CDR1 SGHAT, CDR2 FQNNGV.

This chain uses TRBV2 with TRBJ2-1; 13 bases are a match to TRBD2. J lost 4 bases, V lost 4 bases, and 7 bases had no gene match. The length of the CDR3 is 17 residues. In germline, CDR1 is SNHLY, CDR2 FYNNEI. CDR3 nucleotide sequence: TGTGCCAGCAGTGGGACTAGCGGGAGAAGGAGTTACAATGAGCAGTTCTTC. Translation gives CASSGTSGRRSYNEQFF.

To note about this clone: This sample includes further DNA sequences coding for the same CDR3. The rearrangement uses TRBV9 and TRBJ2-1, with TRBD2 matching over 9 bases. Germline values: CDR1 SGDLS, CDR2 YYNGEE. The V segment lost 0 bases and the J segment 0 bases; nucleotides outside the gene matches: 10. The length of the CDR3 is 19 residues. The chain's CDR3 is CASSVGLAGPGSSYNEQFF. Written as DNA, the CDR3 is TGTGCCAGCAGCGTAGGCCTAGCGGGACCAGGGAGCTCCTACAATGAGCAGTTCTTC.

This chain uses TRBV28 with TRBJ1-2; 7 bases are a match to TRBD1. Germline V lookup: CDR1 MDHEN, CDR2 SYDVKM. The CDR3 is 15 amino acids. V gave up 5 bases and J gave up 2 bases; unmatched junction bases: 8. CDR3 sequence: CASSRRTGSNYGYTF. The CDR3 coding sequence is TGTGCCAGCAGTCGCCGGACAGGTTCAAACTATGGCTACACCTTC.

As concerns this clone: The same CDR3 arises from other DNA sequences in this sample as well. The CDR3 sequence is CASSVGDRAYEQYF. CDR3 in DNA: TGTGCCAGCAGCGTAGGGGACCGAGCCTACGAGCAGTACTTC. This chain connects TRBV9 to TRBJ2-7; D may be TRBD1 or TRBD2 (5 bases each). V dropped 0 bases and J dropped 2 bases, with 9 bases sitting between them. This CDR3 is built from 14 residues. From germline, CDR1 is SGDLS and CDR2 YYNGEE. The whole variable domain, remainder taken from reference TRBV9 and TRBJ2-7, is DSGVTQTPKHLITATGQRVTLRCSPRSGDLSVYWYQQSLDQGLQFLIQYYNGEERAKGNILERFSAQQFPDLHSELNLSSLELGDSALYFCASSVGDRAYEQYFGPGTRLTVT.

The chain joins TRBV5-4 to TRBJ2-7; 8 bases map to TRBD2. Germline CDR1 reads SGHNT; CDR2 reads YYREEE (reference sequence). V lost 3 bases and J lost 1; bases outside the gene matches: 9. The CDR3 sequence is 16 residues long. The CDR3 nucleotides read TGTGCCAGCAGCTACACTAGCGGATCGGTTTCCTACGAGCAGTACTTC. Its protein product is CASSYTSGSVSYEQYF.

The rearrangement links TRBV5-1 to TRBJ2-3; D possibly matches TRBD1 or TRBD2 (5 bases each). V dropped 4 bases and J dropped 4 bases, with 19 bases sitting between them. The CDR3 has 16 residues. CDR1 and CDR2 from the germline V gene are SGHRS and YFSETQ. The CDR3 region is CASSLTGTNAADTQYF. CDR3 DNA: TGCGCCAGCAGCCTGACCGGGACGAACGCGGCAGATACGCAGTATTTT.

The rearrangement uses TRBV21-1 and TRBJ1-1. TRBV21-1 is classified as a pseudogene. The CDR3 consists of 13 residues. The CDR3 coding sequence is TGTGCCAGCAGCAAAGAGCGGGACACTGAAGCTTTCTTT. It codes for CASSKERDTEAFF.

V and J are TRBV18 and TRBJ2-7; D is perhaps TRBD1 (5 bases). Between the trimmed V and J ends, which lost 6 bases and 6 bases, there was a span of 24 bases. Germline-derived CDR1 and CDR2 are KGHSH and LQKENI. The CDR3 consists of 16 residues. CDR3 nucleotide sequence: TGTGCCAGCTCCCCAATTTCGGCCAGGGTTCTTAGCGAGCAGTACTTC. This sequence encodes CASSPISARVLSEQYF. Together with reference TRBV18 and TRBJ2-7, the CDR3 gives the full variable domain: NAGVMQNPRHLVRRRGQEARLRCSPMKGHSHVYWYRQLPEEGLKFMVYLQKENIIDESGMPKERFSAEFPKEGPSILRIQQVVRGDSAAYFCASSPISARVLSEQYFGPGTRLTVT.

The CDR3 DNA reads as TGTGCCATCAGTGCACGTCAGGATAACACCATATATTTT. Amino acid sequence: CAISARQDNTIYF. This chain connects TRBV10-3 to TRBJ1-3; no clear D. Trimming shortened V by 4 bases and J by 7 bases, and 11 bases separated the two germline ends. The V gene's germline CDR1 is ENHRY and CDR2 SYGVKD. The CDR3 contains 13 residues.

The V gene is TRBV5-6, the J gene TRBJ2-2, with 8 bases identical to TRBD1. Germline CDR1 is SGHDT and CDR2 is YYEEEE. V lost 6 bases to trimming and J lost 0 bases; unmatched junction nucleotides: 4. The length of the CDR3 is 15 residues. CDR3 sequence reads: CASIIQGANTGELFF. For the CDR3, the DNA is TGTGCCAGCATCATACAGGGGGCGAACACCGGGGAGCTGTTTTTT.

Turning to this clone: Other DNA sequences within the sample encode an identical CDR3. The J gene is TRBJ1-1, the V gene TRBV20-1, with D unresolved. Germline CDR1 is DFQATT and CDR2 is SNEGSKA (reference sequence). With 1 base removed from V and 4 bases from J, the gap between germline ends came to 4 bases. The CDR3 contains 11 residues. This chain's CDR3 is CSARGRTEAFF. CDR3 DNA sequence: TGCAGTGCTAGAGGTCGCACTGAAGCTTTCTTT.

The chain uses TRBV14 and TRBJ2-7; 7 nucleotides match TRBD2. Germline trimming cut 0 bases from V and 0 bases from J; bases unmatched to any gene: 17. Germline CDR1 SGHDN, CDR2 FVKESK. The CDR3 totals 20 residues. The CDR3 DNA sequence: TGTGCCAGCAGCCAAGAAGGGTCTAGCGGAGACTCCTTTTACTCCTACGAGCAGTACTTC. Translating gives CASSQEGSSGDSFYSYEQYF.

The chain joins TRBV27 to TRBJ2-7; either TRBD1 or TRBD2 may fit D (5 bases each). Germline-derived CDR1 and CDR2 are MNHEY and SMNVEV (reference sequence). The CDR3 loop spans 14 amino acids. Trimming removed 5 bases from V and 7 bases from J, with 18 bases in between. This CDR3 is CASSLTGTGLEQYF. The CDR3, as DNA: TGTGCCAGCAGTCTTACCGGGACGGGGTTGGAGCAGTACTTC.